These 18 T cell receptor beta chains share one sample of origin, sequenced in a study of T cell changes during pregnancy in multiple sclerosis. This table comes from immunoSEQ multiplex PCR, and its TCRdb copy is limited to in-frame clones, with some not included. The sample yields about 79,000 clones, around 93% seen once. This specimen consisted of peripheral blood, obtained in the second trimester of pregnancy. The receptors originated from a female donor in good health, enrolled as a control in a pregnancy study.

CDR3 region: CASSSTSSNEQFF. CDR3 nucleotides: TGTGCCAGCAGCTCGACTAGTTCCAATGAGCAGTTCTTC. V is TRBV7-3 and J is TRBJ2-1; D might be TRBD2 (6 bases). The CDR3 is made up of 13 amino acids. The V and J ends lost 4 bases and 6 bases respectively, with 10 bases between them. Germline-derived CDR1 and CDR2 are SGHTA and FQGTGA.

In its sample, this clone was seen once. This chain uses TRBV13 with TRBJ2-7; possibly TRBD1 for D (5 bases). Trimming removed 3 bases at V and 3 bases at J, with 12 bases between. This CDR3 has 14 amino acids. Germline loops: CDR1 PRHDT, CDR2 FYEKMQ (reference sequence). CDR3 bases: TGTGCCAGCAGCTTTATTTCCAGGGACTACGAGCAGTACTTC. It translates to CASSFISRDYEQYF.

The chain employs TRBV7-3 and TRBJ2-3, with 7 bases fitting TRBD2. Per the germline V gene, CDR1 is SGHTA and CDR2 is FQGTGA. The CDR3 covers 15 residues. V was pared by 6 bases and J by 2 bases, with 8 bases of the junction left unmatched. This chain's CDR3 is CASSGAGDYTDTQYF. DNA of the CDR3: TGTGCCAGCAGTGGGGCGGGGGACTACACAGATACGCAGTATTTT. Complete variable domain (other parts from reference TRBV7-3 and TRBJ2-3): GAGVSQTPSNKVTEKGKYVELRCDPISGHTALYWYRQSLGQGPEFLIYFQGTGAADDSGLPNDRFFAVRPEGSVSTLKIQRTERGDSAVYLCASSGAGDYTDTQYFGPGTRLTVL.

The V gene is TRBV14, the J gene TRBJ1-1; D is uncertain. Germline V gene sequence: CDR1 SGHDN, CDR2 FVKESK. V was clipped by 5 bases and J by 6 bases, with 13 bases between them. The CDR3 contains 13 residues. The CDR3 loop reads CASSITVLAEAFF. DNA for the CDR3: TGTGCCAGCAGCATCACGGTCTTGGCTGAAGCTTTCTTT.

The J gene is TRBJ2-7, the V gene TRBV5-1, with D unresolved. The CDR3 contains 12 residues. The V and J ends lost 0 bases and 6 bases respectively, with 7 bases between them. CDR1 is SGHRS, CDR2 YFSETQ, per germline. CDR3 in DNA: TGCGCCAGCAGCTTGGACGGTTCCGAGCAGTACTTC. Translated, it gives CASSLDGSEQYF.

The CDR3 DNA reads as TGTGCCAGCAGCTTAGCGGGGGGGTACAATGAGCAGTTCTTC. It is translated as CASSLAGGYNEQFF. J is TRBJ2-1 and V is TRBV7-6; TRBD2 matches at 7 bases. Germline V CDR1 and CDR2: SGHVS, FNYEAQ. The CDR3 has 14 residues. Germline trimming cut 0 bases from V and 4 bases from J; bases unmatched to any gene: 0.

The chain links TRBV19 to TRBJ1-2, with a possible D match to TRBD1 (5 bases). Germline loops: CDR1 LNHDA, CDR2 SQIVND (reference sequence). V was pared by 2 bases and J by 8 bases, with 18 bases between. CDR3 size: 15 residues. In DNA form, the CDR3 reads TGTGCCAGTAGTATATCTGGGGTCGCGGGGGACGGCTACACCTTC. Residues: CASSISGVAGDGYTF. Full variable domain (outside the CDR3, taken from reference TRBV19 and TRBJ1-2): DGGITQSPKYLFRKEGQNVTLSCEQNLNHDAMYWYRQDPGQGLRLIYYSQIVNDFQKGDIAEGYSVSREKKESFPLTVTSAQKNPTAFYLCASSISGVAGDGYTFGSGTRLTVV.

This chain connects TRBV25-1 to TRBJ1-6; D is perhaps TRBD1 (5 bases). The germline V and J ends were trimmed by 2 bases and 7 bases, with 12 bases remaining between them. This CDR3 has 15 residues. CDR1 is MGHDK, CDR2 SYGVNS, per germline. Here the CDR3 reads CASSEVRADNSPLHF. The CDR3 coding sequence is TGTGCCAGCAGTGAAGTCAGGGCGGACAATTCACCCCTCCACTTT.

V and J are TRBV5-6 and TRBJ1-1; D is possibly TRBD1 (5 bases). Per germline, CDR1 SGHDT and CDR2 YYEEEE. CDR3 length: 16 residues. The ends were cut back, 1 base at V and 0 bases at J, with 13 bases in the middle. CDR3: CASSLLGGGMNTEAFF. DNA of the CDR3: TGTGCCAGCAGCTTGTTGGGGGGGGGTATGAACACTGAAGCTTTCTTT. The variable domain in full, with the rest retrieved from reference TRBV5-6 and TRBJ1-1, is DAGVTQSPTHLIKTRGQQVTLRCSPKSGHDTVSWYQQALGQGPQFIFQYYEEEERQRGNFPDRFSGHQFPNYSSELNVNALLLGDSALYLCASSLLGGGMNTEAFFGQGTRLTVV.

The chain has TRBV11-1 and TRBJ2-7, with 8 bases that match TRBD1. This CDR3 spans 13 amino acids. With 8 bases clipped from V and 0 bases from J, the junction kept 3 bases outside the gene matches. The germline V gene encodes CDR1 SGHAT and CDR2 FQDESV (reference sequence). The CDR3 spells CASRDRSSYEQYF. The CDR3 nucleotides read TGTGCCAGCCGGGACAGGAGCTCCTACGAGCAGTACTTC.

The chain couples TRBV9 to TRBJ2-5; 15 nucleotides match TRBD2. CDR3 size: 16 residues. V shed 3 bases and J 5 bases; nucleotides not matched to a gene: 5. Germline V lookup: CDR1 SGDLS, CDR2 YYNGEE. The CDR3 nucleotides read TGTGCCAGCAGCGGGACTAGCGGGGGGGCTGGGGAGACCCAGTACTTC. Translated: CASSGTSGGAGETQYF.

V and J are TRBV19 and TRBJ1-1, with D perhaps TRBD1 (6 bases). The germline V gene encodes CDR1 LNHDA and CDR2 SQIVND (reference sequence). Trimming stripped 3 bases from V and 3 bases from J, with 23 bases between. The length of the CDR3 is 18 residues. The CDR3, as DNA: TGTGCCAGTAGTATCGAAGAGGACAGTCAGTATACGTACACTGAAGCTTTCTTT. Its translation: CASSIEEDSQYTYTEAFF.

V usage is TRBV2 and J usage is TRBJ1-2, with a weak D call TRBD1 (6 bases). Germline CDR1 is SNHLY and CDR2 is FYNNEI. CDR3 length: 14 residues. Trimming stripped 7 bases from V and 7 bases from J, with 19 bases between. The CDR3: CASNSGGGAGGYTF. CDR3 bases: TGTGCCAGCAATAGCGGGGGGGGCGCGGGTGGCTACACCTTC.

This chain joins TRBV2 and TRBJ1-2; a weak D match, TRBD1 (5 bases). Trimming took off 7 bases at V and 0 bases at J, with 15 bases between the two ends. The CDR3 is 15 amino acids. CDR1 is SNHLY, CDR2 FYNNEI, per germline. The CDR3 here is CASTNRGSTNYGYTF. CDR3 coding DNA: TGTGCCAGCACCAATAGGGGCAGTACTAACTATGGCTACACCTTC.

The rearrangement uses TRBV18 and TRBJ2-7; 9 nucleotides align to TRBD1. The V and J ends lost 8 bases and 6 bases, in that order; junction bases with no gene match: 11. This CDR3 has 14 amino acids. Germline loops: CDR1 KGHSH, CDR2 LQKENI. The CDR3 here is CASGTGTGPPEQYF. For the CDR3, the DNA is TGTGCCAGCGGGACCGGGACAGGGCCCCCCGAGCAGTACTTC.

J is TRBJ2-3 and V is TRBV7-2, with unresolved D. CDR3 length equals 11 residues. The germline CDR1 and CDR2 sequences are SGHTA and FQGNSA. Trimming left V 5 bases short and J 3 bases short, with 3 bases between. CDR3 sequence: CASSPTDTQYF. The CDR3, as DNA: TGTGCCAGCAGCCCGACAGATACGCAGTATTTT.

V usage is TRBV5-6 and J usage is TRBJ2-2; 7 bases align to TRBD1. After removal of 4 bases from V and 3 bases from J, the junction contained 9 bases not matched to a gene. From germline, CDR1 is SGHDT and CDR2 YYEEEE. The CDR3 loop spans 16 amino acids. CDR3 loop: CASSPDGTDYTGELFF. The DNA of the CDR3 is TGTGCCAGCAGCCCGGACGGGACAGACTACACCGGGGAGCTGTTTTTT.

This chain uses TRBV29-1 with TRBJ1-3; D remains unclear. The CDR3 covers 11 residues. CDR1 is SQVTM, CDR2 ANQGSEA, per germline. Trimming shortened V by 4 bases and J by 1 base, and 2 bases separated the two germline ends. CDR3 bases: TGCAGCGTTGCGTCTGGAAACACCATATATTTT. Its translation is CSVASGNTIYF.